Each of the 22 T cell receptor beta chains below was sequenced from the same sample in a study of OX40 agonist ivuxolimab in advanced cancers. Clones were sequenced by immunoSEQ multiplex PCR, and TCRdb holds only the in-frame ones, with some missing. The sample lists 77,000 or so clones, about 92% seen once, with roughly 0.56% in the top ten. This sample comprised CD4+ or CD8+ T cells sorted from blood, obtained in a trial of the OX40 agonist ivuxolimab. These TCRs come from an adult with an advanced solid tumor such as melanoma, head and neck, liver or kidney cancer.

The chain combines TRBV30 with TRBJ2-5; tentatively, D is TRBD1 or TRBD2 (5 bases each). CDR3 length equals 14 residues. Germline loops: CDR1 GTSNPN, CDR2 SVGIG (reference sequence). Deletions cut 4 bases from V and 5 bases from J, with 17 bases between. DNA of the CDR3: TGTGCCTGGAACCCGGGACGTCAGTGGGAGACCCAGTACTTC. Its translation: CAWNPGRQWETQYF.

CDR3 amino acids: CASSLARGRQGGDTQYF. The CDR3 bases are TGTGCCAGCAGCTTAGCCCGGGGGCGGCAGGGGGGAGATACGCAGTATTTT. V gene TRBV11-3 combines with J gene TRBJ2-3, with D perhaps TRBD1 (7 bases). Germline loops: CDR1 SGHNT, CDR2 YENEEA. Trimming removed 1 base from V and 5 bases from J, with 19 bases in between. The CDR3 has 17 residues.

The chain is built from TRBV7-2 and TRBJ1-5, with 8 bases that match TRBD1. CDR1 is SGHTA and CDR2 is FQGNSA in the germline V gene. The length of the CDR3 is 15 residues. With V trimmed by 5 bases and J by 3 bases, 6 bases remained unmatched. CDR3 in amino acids: CASSLQGANNQPQHF. The CDR3 DNA sequence: TGTGCCAGCAGCCTTCAGGGGGCAAACAATCAGCCCCAGCATTTT.

The V gene is TRBV10-3, the J gene TRBJ1-2; D ambiguous. Trimming stripped 8 bases from V and 1 base from J, with 8 bases between. The germline gives CDR1 ENHRY, CDR2 SYGVKD. This CDR3 contains 12 residues. DNA for the CDR3: TGTGCCATCCGAGACATTAACTATGGCTACACCTTC. Translating it yields CAIRDINYGYTF.

This rearrangement joins TRBV12-5 to TRBJ2-5, with 7 bases lining up with TRBD2. Germline values: CDR1 LGHNT, CDR2 FRNRAP. This CDR3 is 14 amino acids long. J gave up 4 bases and V 6 bases, and 8 bases lay outside the gene matches. For the CDR3, the DNA is TGTGCTAGTGGCCCCAGGGAGGGAGTAGAGACCCAGTACTTC. Translating gives CASGPREGVETQYF.

This clone appeared once. CDR3 DNA: TGTGCCAGTAGTAGGGTTGGTTACGAAAAACTGTTTTTT. This codes for CASSRVGYEKLFF. V and J are TRBV19 and TRBJ1-4, with D hard to call. Trimming removed 4 bases at V and 8 bases at J, with 11 bases between. The CDR3 has 13 residues. Germline CDR1 LNHDA, CDR2 SQIVND (reference sequence).

The chain recombines TRBV11-3 with TRBJ2-2, with no clear D. Between the trimmed V and J ends, which lost 2 bases and 0 bases, there was a span of 10 bases. From germline, CDR1 is SGHNT and CDR2 YENEEA. The CDR3 has 16 amino acids. The CDR3 DNA follows: TGTGCCAGCAGCTTAACTCGACAATCGAACACCGGGGAGCTGTTTTTT. Translated, it gives CASSLTRQSNTGELFF.

The J gene is TRBJ1-2, the V gene TRBV19; TRBD1 is a possible D gene (6 bases). CDR1 and CDR2 from the germline V gene are LNHDA and SQIVND (reference sequence). The CDR3 is 16 residues long. The V end was cut by 5 bases, the J end by 4 bases, with 20 bases between. The CDR3 DNA reads as TGTGCCAGTAGTCCGGGGGCAGGTCCCAGGCGCTATGGCTACACCTTC. Its translation is CASSPGAGPRRYGYTF.

This clone showed up just once. The CDR3 region is CASSPQGPLLYEQYF. CDR3 nucleotide sequence: TGTGCCAGCAGCCCACAGGGACCCCTCCTCTACGAGCAGTACTTC. The chain carries TRBV5-5 and TRBJ2-7; D might be TRBD1 (6 bases). V was trimmed by 4 bases and J by 3 bases, leaving 17 bases between them. CDR1 SGHKS and CDR2 YYEKEE come from the germline V gene (reference sequence). CDR3 length equals 15 residues. Variable domain in full (rest from reference TRBV5-5 and TRBJ2-7): DAGVTQSPTHLIKTRGQQVTLRCSPISGHKSVSWYQQVLGQGPQFIFQYYEKEERGRGNFPDRFSARQFPNYSSELNVNALLLGDSALYLCASSPQGPLLYEQYFGPGTRLTVT.

The chain recombines TRBV18 with TRBJ1-2, with no clear D. The germline CDR1 and CDR2 sequences are KGHSH and LQKENI. The ends were cut back, 3 bases at V and 0 bases at J, with 11 bases in the middle. The CDR3 length is 15 residues. The CDR3 sequence is CASSPFAGTNYGYTF. The CDR3 bases are TGTGCCAGCTCACCTTTCGCAGGCACTAACTATGGCTACACCTTC.

The CDR3 protein is CASSIESTYIGTNEKLFF. DNA of the CDR3: TGTGCCAGTAGTATAGAGAGCACCTATATCGGAACTAATGAAAAACTGTTTTTT. V gene TRBV19 combines with J gene TRBJ1-4; D gene unclear. Germline CDR1 and CDR2: LNHDA and SQIVND (reference sequence). V lost 0 bases and J 1 base, leaving 15 bases between the germline ends. CDR3 length: 18 residues.

Only one count was recorded for this clone. At one boundary the junction diverges from the germline segment, which might be a read error. The chain carries TRBV7-2 and TRBJ2-7, with 12 bases aligning to TRBD2. The CDR3 runs to 17 residues. CDR1 SGHTA and CDR2 FQGNSA come from the germline V gene. CDR3 DNA: TGTGCCAGCAGCTTAGTTTCTAGCGGGAGGGCTTTCCTAGGGTCGCACTTC. Residues: CASSLVSSGRAFLGSHF.

The chain carries TRBV18 and TRBJ1-5; TRBD1 matches at 7 bases. This CDR3 contains 14 residues. CDR1 and CDR2 (germline): KGHSH, LQKENI. With 5 bases clipped from V and 2 bases from J, the junction kept 3 bases outside the gene matches. The CDR3 DNA sequence: TGTGCCAGCTCAGGACAGGTGGGCAATCAGCCCCAGCATTTT. Translation: CASSGQVGNQPQHF.

The chain has TRBV18 and TRBJ1-2, with D possibly matching TRBD1 (6 bases). The CDR3 sequence is 14 residues long. V was cut by 6 bases and J by 8 bases, with 19 bases left in between. Germline V gene data show CDR1 as KGHSH and CDR2 as LQKENI. The CDR3 DNA is TGTGCCAGCTCGTCTTCCGGGACATCATGGGGCTACACCTTC. This sequence encodes CASSSSGTSWGYTF. The complete variable domain, with remaining parts taken from reference TRBV18 and TRBJ1-2, reads NAGVMQNPRHLVRRRGQEARLRCSPMKGHSHVYWYRQLPEEGLKFMVYLQKENIIDESGMPKERFSAEFPKEGPSILRIQQVVRGDSAAYFCASSSSGTSWGYTFGSGTRLTVV.

This chain links TRBV10-3 with TRBJ2-7, with D unresolved. The V gene lost 10 bases and the J gene lost 6 bases, with 28 bases spanning the gap. Germline assignment: CDR1 ENHRY and CDR2 SYGVKD. This CDR3 spans 16 amino acids. The CDR3 here is CATKNTLAHGNSEQYF. DNA of the CDR3: TGTGCCACCAAAAACACACTGGCCCACGGAAATTCCGAGCAGTACTTC.

V is TRBV30 and J is TRBJ2-3, with TRBD2 matching over 10 bases. CDR3 size: 15 residues. J was trimmed by 4 bases and V by 1 base; bases with no gene match: 5. CDR1 and CDR2 (germline): GTSNPN, SVGIG (reference sequence). CDR3 loop: CAWSAKGLASDTQYF. For the CDR3, the DNA is TGTGCCTGGAGTGCGAAGGGACTAGCGTCAGATACGCAGTATTTT.

This clone was detected only once. The V gene is TRBV19, the J gene TRBJ1-5; 8 bases map to TRBD1. The V segment lost 4 bases and the J segment 6 bases; nucleotides outside the gene matches: 14. The CDR3 sequence is 17 residues long. Per germline, CDR1 LNHDA and CDR2 SQIVND (reference sequence). CDR3 coding DNA: TGTGCCAGTAGTACTTGGACAGGGAAGAAGGGTGGTCAGCCCCAGCATTTT. It translates to CASSTWTGKKGGQPQHF.

As concerns this clone: A read error may produce the germline difference seen at one junction end. V usage is TRBV7-7 and J usage is TRBJ2-5; TRBD2 aligns across 7 bases. The CDR3 runs 14 residues. Germline lookup yields CDR1 SSHAT and CDR2 FNYEAQ (reference sequence). The DNA for the CDR3 is TGTGCTAGCAGCTCAACTTCCGGGGGGGAGACCCAGTACTTC. Amino acids: CASSSTSGGETQYF. Full variable domain (remainder filled in from reference TRBV7-7 and TRBJ2-5): GAGVSQSPRYKVTKRGQDVTLRCDPISSHATLYWYQQALGQGPEFLTYFNYEAQPDKSGLPSDRFSAERPEGSISTLTIQRTEQRDSAMYRCASSSTSGGETQYFGPGTRLLVL.

CDR3 sequence (DNA): TGTGCCAGCAGGAAGCTTAGCGGGAGTTCCCTCAATGAGCAGTTCTTC. It translates to CASRKLSGSSLNEQFF. The chain is built from TRBV27 and TRBJ2-1, with 9 positions matching TRBD2. Unmatched junction bases numbered 12, after V lost 6 bases and J lost 6 bases. Germline V gives CDR1 MNHEY, CDR2 SMNVEV (reference sequence). The CDR3 is 16 residues long.

The CDR3 sequence is CASSGGIGYEQYF. The CDR3 DNA reads TGTGCCAGCAGTGGGGGGATCGGATACGAGCAGTACTTC. J is TRBJ2-7 and V is TRBV2; TRBD1 or TRBD2 may be the D gene (5 bases each). Germline lookup yields CDR1 SNHLY and CDR2 FYNNEI. V dropped 4 bases and J dropped 4 bases, with 11 bases sitting between them. The CDR3 runs to 13 residues.

This chain connects TRBV7-2 to TRBJ2-7; tentatively, D is TRBD1 (5 bases). The V end was cut by 5 bases, the J end by 0 bases, with 11 bases between. The CDR3 contains 14 residues. Looked up from germline, CDR1 is SGHTA and CDR2 is FQGNSA. The CDR3 loop is CASSPDRSSYEQYF. The CDR3 DNA is TGTGCCAGCAGCCCTGACAGAAGCTCCTACGAGCAGTACTTC.

The chain has TRBV19 and TRBJ1-5; D is undetermined. Germline V gene lookup returns CDR1 LNHDA and CDR2 SQIVND (reference sequence). The CDR3 contains 13 residues. Trimming shortened V by 6 bases and J by 5 bases, and 11 bases separated the two germline ends. The CDR3, as DNA: TGTGCCAGTAGAACGGACCGGTATCAGCCCCAGCATTTT. Translated: CASRTDRYQPQHF.